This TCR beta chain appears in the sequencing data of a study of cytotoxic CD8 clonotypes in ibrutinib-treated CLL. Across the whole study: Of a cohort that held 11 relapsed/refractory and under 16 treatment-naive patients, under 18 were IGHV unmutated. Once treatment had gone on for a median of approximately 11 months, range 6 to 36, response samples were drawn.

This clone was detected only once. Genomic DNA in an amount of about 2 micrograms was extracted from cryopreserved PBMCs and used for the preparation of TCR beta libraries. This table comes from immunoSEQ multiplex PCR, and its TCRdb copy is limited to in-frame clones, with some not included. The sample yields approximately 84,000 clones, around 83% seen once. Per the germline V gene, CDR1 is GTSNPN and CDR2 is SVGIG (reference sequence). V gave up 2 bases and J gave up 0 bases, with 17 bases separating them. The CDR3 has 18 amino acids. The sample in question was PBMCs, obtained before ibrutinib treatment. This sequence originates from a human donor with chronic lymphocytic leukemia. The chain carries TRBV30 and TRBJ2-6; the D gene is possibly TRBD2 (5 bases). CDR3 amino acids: CAWSRGVATPSGANVLTF. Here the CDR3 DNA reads TGTGCCTGGAGTCGGGGAGTAGCTACCCCCTCTGGGGCCAACGTCCTGACTTTC.